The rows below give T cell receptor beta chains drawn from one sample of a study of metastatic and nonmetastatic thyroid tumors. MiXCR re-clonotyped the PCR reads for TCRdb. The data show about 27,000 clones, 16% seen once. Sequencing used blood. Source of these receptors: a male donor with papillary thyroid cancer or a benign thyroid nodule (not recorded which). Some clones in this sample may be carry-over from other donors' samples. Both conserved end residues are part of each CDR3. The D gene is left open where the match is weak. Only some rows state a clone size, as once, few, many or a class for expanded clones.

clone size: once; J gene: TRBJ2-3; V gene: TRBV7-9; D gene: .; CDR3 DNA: TGTGCCAGCAGCTTAGGCGGACTGGCGGATACGCAGTATTTT; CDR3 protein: CASSLGGLADTQYF
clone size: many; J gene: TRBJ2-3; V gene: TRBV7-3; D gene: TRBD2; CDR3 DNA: TGTGCCAGCAGCTTACTTCCTAGCGGGTATTCTAGCACAGATACGCAGTATTTT; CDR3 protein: CASSLLPSGYSSTDTQYF
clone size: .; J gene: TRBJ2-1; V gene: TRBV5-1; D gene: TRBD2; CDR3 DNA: TGCGCCAGCAGCTTGGGACTAGCGGGATTGGATGAGCAGTTCTTC; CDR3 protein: CASSLGLAGLDEQFF
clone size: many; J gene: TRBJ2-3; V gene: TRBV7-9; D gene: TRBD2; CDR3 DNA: TGTGCCAGCAGCTTTGGTACAGCGGGAGAAACGCAGTATTTT; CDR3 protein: CASSFGTAGETQYF
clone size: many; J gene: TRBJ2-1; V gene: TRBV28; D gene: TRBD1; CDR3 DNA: TGTGCCAGCAGTTTTGCGACAGGGCCAGCGACGGGGGAGCAGTTCTTC; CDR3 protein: CASSFATGPATGEQFF
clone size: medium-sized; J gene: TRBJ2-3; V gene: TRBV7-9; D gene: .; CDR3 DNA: TGTGCCAGCAGCTTAGTGACTACCCCTCCCGCAGATACGCAGTATTTT; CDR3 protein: CASSLVTTPPADTQYF
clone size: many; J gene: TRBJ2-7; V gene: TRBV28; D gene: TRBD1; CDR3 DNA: TGTGCCAGCACTCCGGGACAGGGAACGTACGAGCAGTACTTC; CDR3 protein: CASTPGQGTYEQYF
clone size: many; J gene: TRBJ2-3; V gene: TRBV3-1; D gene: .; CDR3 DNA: TGTGCCAGCAGCCAAGCCGGGACCGGCCCAGATACGCAGTATTTT; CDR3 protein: CASSQAGTGPDTQYF
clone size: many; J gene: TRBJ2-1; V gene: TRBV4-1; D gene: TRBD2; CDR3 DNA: TGCGCCAGCAGCCAAGCCCCACCTACCTCCCTAGCGGGAGGGTTGCACAATGAGCAGTTCTTC; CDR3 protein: CASSQAPPTSLAGGLHNEQFF
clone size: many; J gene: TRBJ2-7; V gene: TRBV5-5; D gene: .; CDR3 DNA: TGTGCCAGCAGCCCCAACCCTCGTACCGCCGACTACGAGCAGTACTTC; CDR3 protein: CASSPNPRTADYEQYF
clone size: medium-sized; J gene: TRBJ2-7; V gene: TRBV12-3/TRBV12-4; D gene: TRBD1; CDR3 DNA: TGTGCCAGCAGGAGGGACAGGAGCTCCTACGAGCAGTACTTC; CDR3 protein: CASRRDRSSYEQYF
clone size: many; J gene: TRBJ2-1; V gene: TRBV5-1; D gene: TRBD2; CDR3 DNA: TGCGCCAGCAGCTATTGGACTAGCGGGGAACTTTACAATGAGCAGTTCTTC; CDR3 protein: CASSYWTSGELYNEQFF
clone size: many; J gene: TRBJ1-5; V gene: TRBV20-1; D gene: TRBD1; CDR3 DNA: TGCAGTGCTAGAGATTGGACAGGAGTTAGCAATCAGCCCCAGCATTTT; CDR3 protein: CSARDWTGVSNQPQHF
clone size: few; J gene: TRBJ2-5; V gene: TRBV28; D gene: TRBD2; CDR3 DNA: TGTGCAAGCAATCTAGCGGGCAAAGAGACCCAGTACTTC; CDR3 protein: CASNLAGKETQYF
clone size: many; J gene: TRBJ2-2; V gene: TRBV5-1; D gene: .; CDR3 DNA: TGCGCCAGCAGCTTGGGAGGGGCTGGAACCGGGGAGCTGTTTTTT; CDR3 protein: CASSLGGAGTGELFF
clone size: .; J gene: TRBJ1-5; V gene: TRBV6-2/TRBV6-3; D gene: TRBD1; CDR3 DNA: TGTGCCAGCAGTTACTCTCTCCCCGGGACAGGGAATCAGCCCCAGCATTTT; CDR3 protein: CASSYSLPGTGNQPQHF
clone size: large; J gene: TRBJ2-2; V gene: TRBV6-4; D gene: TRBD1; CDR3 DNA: TGTGCCAGCAGTGACGGACAGGGCACCGGGGAGCTGTTTTTT; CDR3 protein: CASSDGQGTGELFF
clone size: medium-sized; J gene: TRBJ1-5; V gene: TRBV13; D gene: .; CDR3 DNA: TGTGCCAGCAGCTCCAGCCAAAGTGGGGGGTACGGTCAGCCCCAGCATTTT; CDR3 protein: CASSSSQSGGYGQPQHF
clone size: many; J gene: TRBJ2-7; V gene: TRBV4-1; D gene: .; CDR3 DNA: TGCGCCAGCAGCCAAGATTGGGCTCCCTACGAGCAGTACTTC; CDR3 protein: CASSQDWAPYEQYF
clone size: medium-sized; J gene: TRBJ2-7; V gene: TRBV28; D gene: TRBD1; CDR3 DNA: TGTGCCAGCAAGGGACAGAGGGAGCAGTACTTC; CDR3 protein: CASKGQREQYF
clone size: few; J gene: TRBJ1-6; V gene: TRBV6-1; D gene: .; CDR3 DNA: TGTGCCAGCAGTGAAGCGGTGACCGTTTTTATAAATTCACCCCTCCACTTT; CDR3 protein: CASSEAVTVFINSPLHF
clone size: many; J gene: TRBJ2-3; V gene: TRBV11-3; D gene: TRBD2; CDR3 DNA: TGTGCCAGCAGCTTGGGACTAGCGGGAGTGAAAGATACGCAGTATTTT; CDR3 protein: CASSLGLAGVKDTQYF
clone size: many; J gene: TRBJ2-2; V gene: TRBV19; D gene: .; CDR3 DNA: TGTGCCAGTAGGACTAGTCGAAACACCGGGGAGCTGTTTTTT; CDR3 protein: CASRTSRNTGELFF
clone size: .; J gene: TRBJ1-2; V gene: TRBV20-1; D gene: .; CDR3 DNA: TGCAGTGCTAGAAAAGGGCCCGAGGCTGGCTACACCTTC; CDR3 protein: CSARKGPEAGYTF
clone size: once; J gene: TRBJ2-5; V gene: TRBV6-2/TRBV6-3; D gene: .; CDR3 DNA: TGTGCCAGCAGTTGGACCACCGAGGGAAGGGCCCAGTACTTC; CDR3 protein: CASSWTTEGRAQYF
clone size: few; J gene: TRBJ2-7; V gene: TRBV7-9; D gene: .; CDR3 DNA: TGTGCCAGCAGTTTCCTGAGCGAGCAGTACTTC; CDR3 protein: CASSFLSEQYF
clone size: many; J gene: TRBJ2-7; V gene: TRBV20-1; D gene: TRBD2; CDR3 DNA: TGCAGTGCCGAGACTAGCGGGGGGTACTACGAGCAGTACTTC; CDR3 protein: CSAETSGGYYEQYF
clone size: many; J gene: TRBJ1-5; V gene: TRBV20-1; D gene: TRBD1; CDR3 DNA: TGCAGTGCTACGACCACCGGGACAGGGAATCAGCCCCAGCATTTT; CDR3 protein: CSATTTGTGNQPQHF
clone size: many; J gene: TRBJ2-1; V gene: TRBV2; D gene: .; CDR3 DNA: TGTGCCAGCAGTGCTCGGGAGAGCTCTTACAATGAGCAGTTCTTC; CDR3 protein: CASSARESSYNEQFF
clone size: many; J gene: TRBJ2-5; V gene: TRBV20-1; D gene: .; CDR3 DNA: TGCAGTGCTAGAGAGGGGACACCCCAAGAGACCCAGTACTTC; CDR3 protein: CSAREGTPQETQYF
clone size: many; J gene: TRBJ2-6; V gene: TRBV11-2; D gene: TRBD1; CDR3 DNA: TGTGCCAGCTACCGGGACAGGGTAATCCCTGGGGCCAACGTCCTGACTTTC; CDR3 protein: CASYRDRVIPGANVLTF
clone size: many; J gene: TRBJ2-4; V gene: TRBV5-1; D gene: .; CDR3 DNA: TGCGCCAGCAGCTTGGTAGGGGATGGGGACATTCAGTACTTC; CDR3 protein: CASSLVGDGDIQYF
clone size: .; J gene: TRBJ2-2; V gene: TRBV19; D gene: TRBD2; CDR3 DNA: TGTGCCAGTAGTATAGAGGGGACTACTAACACCGGGGAGCTGCTTTTT; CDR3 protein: CASSIEGTTNTGELLF
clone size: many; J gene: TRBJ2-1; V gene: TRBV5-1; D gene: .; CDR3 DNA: TGCGCCAGCAGCAATAGGGGGTCCGGGTGGGGACATGAGCAGTTCTTC; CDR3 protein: CASSNRGSGWGHEQFF
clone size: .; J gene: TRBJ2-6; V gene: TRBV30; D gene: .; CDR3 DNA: TGTGCCTGGAGTGTACCGGGGTTGGGGGCCAACGTCCTGACTTTC; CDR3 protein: CAWSVPGLGANVLTF
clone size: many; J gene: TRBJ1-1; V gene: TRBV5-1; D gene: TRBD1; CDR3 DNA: TGCGCCAGCAGCTTGGCCGGACAGGGGGCCCGGAACACTGAAGCTTTCTTT; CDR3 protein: CASSLAGQGARNTEAFF
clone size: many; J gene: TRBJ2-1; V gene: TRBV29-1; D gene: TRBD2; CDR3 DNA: TGCAGCGTTGACATAGCGGGAGGTTTAAATGAGCAGTTCTTC; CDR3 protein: CSVDIAGGLNEQFF
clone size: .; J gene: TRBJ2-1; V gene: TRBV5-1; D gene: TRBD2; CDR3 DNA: TGCGCCAGCAGGGACGGGCTAGCGGGACTCAATGAGCAGTTCTTC; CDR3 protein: CASRDGLAGLNEQFF
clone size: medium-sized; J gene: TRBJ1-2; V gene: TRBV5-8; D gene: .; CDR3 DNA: TGTGCCAGCAGCTCAACCGGGACATTCCTCTATGGCTACACCTTC; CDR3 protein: CASSSTGTFLYGYTF
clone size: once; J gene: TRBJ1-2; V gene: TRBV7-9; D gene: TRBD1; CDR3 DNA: TGTGCCAGCAGCCTAGACAGGGGATGGGGTGGCTACACCTTC; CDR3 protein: CASSLDRGWGGYTF
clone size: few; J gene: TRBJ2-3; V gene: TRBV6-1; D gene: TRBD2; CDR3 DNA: TGTGCCAGCAGTGATGGGGGGGGTACGCAGTATTTT; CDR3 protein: CASSDGGGTQYF